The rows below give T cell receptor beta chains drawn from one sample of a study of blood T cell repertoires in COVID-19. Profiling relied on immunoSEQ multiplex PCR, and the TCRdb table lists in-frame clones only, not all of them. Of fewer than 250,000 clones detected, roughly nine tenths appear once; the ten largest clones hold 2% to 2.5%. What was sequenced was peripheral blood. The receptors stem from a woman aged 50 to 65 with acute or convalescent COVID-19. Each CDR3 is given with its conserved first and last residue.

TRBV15 CATSRDRQGYQPQHF
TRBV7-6 CASSLSGGKTDTQYF
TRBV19 CASMQGAGYGYTF
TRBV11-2 CASSLVTSGDTQYF
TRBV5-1 CASSFGGGRTEAFF
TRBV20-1 CSASLIQGEGGYTF
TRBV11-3 CASSPAGTQSTEAFF
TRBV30 CAWSGGTGTGGSNYGYTF
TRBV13 CASSSIDQGQDNSPLHF
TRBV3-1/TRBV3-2 CASSQEGLADNEQFF
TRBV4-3 CASSQVKRGNYEQYF